The 9 T cell receptor beta chains below come from one sample, sequenced in a study of spatial heterogeneity in lung cancer. TCRdb itself ran the 5' RACE reads through MiXCR, one entry per CDR3 protein. This table holds around 60,000 distinct CDR3 sequences, 7.5% to 8.5% found once. Specified time point: sample taken at primary tumor resection. Frozen PBMC, nontumor lung or tumor provided whole RNA, which was sequenced unsorted. The sample here was PBMCs, taken at surgery. The receptor set was obtained from a female donor with early-stage non-small cell lung cancer.

V and J are TRBV13 and TRBJ2-5; 7 bases are shared with TRBD2. Per germline, CDR1 PRHDT and CDR2 FYEKMQ (reference sequence). The V gene end was trimmed by 4 bases and the J gene end by 2 bases; junction bases not matched to a gene: 4. This CDR3 has 14 residues. The CDR3 reads CASSSPGLQETQYF. CDR3 in DNA: TGTGCCAGCAGCTCCCCGGGACTACAAGAGACCCAGTACTTC.

In this sample, this clonotype turned up a few times. V is TRBV7-2 and J is TRBJ2-5; possibly TRBD1 or TRBD2 for D (7 bases each). The CDR3 consists of 17 residues. The germline CDR1 and CDR2 sequences are SGHTA and FQGNSA. Trimming shortened V by 5 bases and J by 5 bases, and 24 bases separated the two germline ends. DNA for the CDR3: TGTGCCAGCAGCCCAGGGGGGGCAGGGCACTTAGGGGAGACCCAGTACTTC. Amino acids: CASSPGGAGHLGETQYF.

This clonotype was seen many times. The chain couples TRBV18 to TRBJ1-2; tentatively, D is TRBD1 (5 bases). CDR3 size: 14 residues. From germline, CDR1 is KGHSH and CDR2 LQKENI. Trimming pared 3 bases from V and 8 bases from J, leaving 16 bases between. CDR3 region: CASSPQTDTVGYTF. CDR3 in DNA: TGTGCCAGCTCACCCCAGACAGATACAGTAGGCTACACCTTC.

There are a few counts of this clonotype. CDR3 sequence: CASSLEQGSTEAFF. The CDR3 nucleotides are TGCGCCAGCAGCTTGGAGCAGGGGTCCACTGAAGCTTTCTTT. The chain has TRBV5-1 and TRBJ1-1; TRBD1 might be the D (6 bases). Trimming shortened V by 0 bases and J by 4 bases, and 10 bases separated the two germline ends. Germline CDR1 is SGHRS and CDR2 is YFSETQ. CDR3 length: 14 amino acids.

This clonotype was counted a few times. The chain links TRBV12-3 or TRBV12-4 to TRBJ1-2, with 8 bases lining up with TRBD1. V was pared by 7 bases and J by 2 bases, with 12 bases of the junction left unmatched. This CDR3 spans 16 amino acids. CDR3 sequence reads: CASIRTGGGLNYGYTF. The CDR3 DNA is TGTGCCAGCATTCGAACAGGGGGGGGCCTCAACTATGGCTACACCTTC.

In this sample, this clonotype turned up many times. The genes are TRBV5-1 and TRBJ1-2, with D possibly matching TRBD1 (6 bases). V was shortened by 4 bases and J by 4 bases, with 17 bases between the two germline ends. From germline, CDR1 is SGHRS and CDR2 YFSETQ. The CDR3 sequence is 15 residues long. The CDR3 region has the DNA TGCGCCAGCAGCCCAACGACAGGCGCCTCCTATGGCTACACCTTC. Translation gives CASSPTTGASYGYTF.

The chain is built from TRBV2 and TRBJ2-3; tentative D call: TRBD1 (6 bases). Trimming stripped 6 bases from V and 1 base from J, with 8 bases between. CDR1 and CDR2 from the germline V gene are SNHLY and FYNNEI. This CDR3 spans 13 amino acids. In DNA form, the CDR3 reads TGTGCCAGCAGGGACAGAGGCACAGATACGCAGTATTTT. Translating it yields CASRDRGTDTQYF.

The rearrangement uses TRBV25-1 and TRBJ1-1; 12 positions match TRBD1. The germline V gene encodes CDR1 MGHDK and CDR2 SYGVNS. V trimming: 6 bases; J trimming: 1 base; junction bases outside the gene matches: 6. CDR3 size: 16 residues. CDR3 nucleotides: TGTGCCAGCAGGTGGGGGGACAGGGGGCCGAACACTGAAGCTTTCTTT. Residues: CASRWGDRGPNTEAFF.

The count of this clonotype is one. At one boundary the junction diverges from the germline segment, which might be a read error. DNA for the CDR3: TGTGCCAGCATGGACAGGGGGCGGAATTTACCCCTCCACTTT. This codes for CASMDRGRNLPLHF. The chain couples TRBV6-6 to TRBJ1-6, with 11 nucleotides matching TRBD1. The CDR3 is 14 residues long. Germline V gives CDR1 MNHNY, CDR2 SVGAGI (reference sequence).